This T cell receptor beta chain comes out of a study of shared clonotypes between healthy human individuals. For the study at large: Donors were two women and a few men aged 18 to 49.

General study findings and limits: Non-shared clonotypes showed lower generation probabilities than clonotypes common to all four donors.

In regard to this clone: The target antigen is unknown.

The run depth of the assay was deep. Each cell subset's genomic DNA was divided evenly among several immunoSEQ plates. The protocol was immunoSEQ multiplex PCR, while the TCRdb copy is restricted to in-frame clones and leaves out a portion. The sample gives roughly 2,300,000 clones, approximately 90% of which show up once; 0.3% to 0.4% is in the top ten. Germline V gene lookup returns CDR1 LNHDA and CDR2 SQIVND (reference sequence). The CDR3 contains 15 residues. The V and J ends lost 6 bases and 5 bases, in that order; junction bases with no gene match: 9. This TCR derives from a man between 18 and 35 years old in good health. Some clones in this sample may be carry-over from other donors' samples. The sequencing input was naive CD4+ T cells from PBMCs. Subset reported: CD45RA+ positively selected. The chain couples TRBV19 to TRBJ2-1, with TRBD2 matching 8 bases. This CDR3 reads CASRLGTSWNNEQFF. The CDR3 DNA is TGTGCCAGTAGATTAGGGACTAGTTGGAACAATGAGCAGTTCTTC.